This is a list of T cell receptor beta chains from one sample in a study of blood T cell repertoires in COVID-19. The assay was immunoSEQ multiplex PCR, and TCRdb's table has in-frame clones only and misses some. The table lists about 40,000 clones, roughly 90% of them singletons, with around 10% in the top ten. Sequencing used peripheral blood. The receptors derive from a woman aged 80 or older with active COVID-19. The CDR3 runs from the conserved cysteine through the conserved F or W. A D gene is named only where the DNA matches it firmly. Clone size is shown for a subset of rows, as once, few, many or a class of expanded clone.

D gene	clone size	J gene	V gene	CDR3 protein	CDR3 DNA
-	-	TRBJ1-1	TRBV7-2	CASSSLGEDTEAFF	TGTGCCAGCAGCTCCCTGGGTGAGGACACTGAAGCTTTCTTT
-	-	TRBJ1-2	TRBV29-1	CSVFSGNYGYTF	TGCAGCGTTTTCTCAGGGAACTATGGCTACACCTTC
-	-	TRBJ2-3	TRBV9	CASSAEGGRDSTDTQYF	TGTGCCAGCAGCGCGGAGGGAGGACGGGACAGCACAGATACGCAGTATTTT
-	-	TRBJ2-5	TRBV10-3	CAISESVQKLQETQYF	TGTGCCATCAGTGAGTCGGTACAGAAGCTTCAAGAGACCCAGTACTTC
-	-	TRBJ2-3	TRBV12-5	CASGSTTDTQYF	TGTGCTAGTGGCTCGACTACAGATACGCAGTATTTT
-	-	TRBJ1-6	TRBV10-3	CAIGQGGIKSPLHF	TGTGCCATCGGTCAGGGAGGTATCAAGTCACCCCTCCACTTT
-	once	TRBJ1-1	TRBV5-1	CASSRGRLPMNTEAFF	TGCGCCAGCAGCCGAGGGCGATTGCCCATGAACACTGAAGCTTTCTTT
-	few	TRBJ2-7	TRBV7-2	CASSLGYGETFEQYF	TGTGCCAGCAGCTTAGGGTACGGGGAGACGTTCGAGCAGTACTTC
-	once	TRBJ2-3	TRBV5-6	CASSQGLSTDTQYF	TGTGCCAGCAGCCAGGGATTAAGCACAGATACGCAGTATTTT
-	-	TRBJ1-6	TRBV27	CASSLFGDSPLHF	TGTGCCAGCAGTTTATTCGGGGATTCACCCCTCCACTTT
-	-	TRBJ1-1	TRBV18	CASSPSDSARGAFF	TGTGCCAGCTCACCATCGGACAGTGCGAGGGGAGCTTTCTTT
TRBD1	-	TRBJ1-5	TRBV30	CAWSGQGDSRPQHF	TGTGCCTGGAGCGGACAGGGCGATTCTCGGCCCCAGCATTTT
-	once	TRBJ2-1	TRBV4-3	CASSQDPGNYNEQFF	TGCGCCAGCAGCCAAGATCCGGGGAACTACAATGAGCAGTTCTTC
TRBD1	-	TRBJ1-4	TRBV9	CASSSSGTGGEKLFF	TGTGCCAGCAGCTCCTCCGGGACAGGGGGTGAAAAACTGTTTTTT
TRBD2	-	TRBJ2-3	TRBV11-2	CASEAGGHTDTQYF	TGTGCCAGCGAAGCGGGGGGCCACACAGATACGCAGTATTTT
TRBD2	-	TRBJ2-5	TRBV6-1	CASSLSGGSETQYF	TGTGCCAGCAGCCTTTCCGGGGGGAGTGAGACCCAGTACTTC
TRBD1	-	TRBJ1-2	TRBV7-9	CASKGTGVHYGYTF	TGTGCCAGCAAGGGGACAGGGGTTCACTATGGCTACACCTTC
TRBD2	-	TRBJ2-1	TRBV7-2	CASSSRSGGGGNEQFF	TGTGCCAGCAGCTCTAGAAGCGGGGGCGGCGGCAATGAGCAGTTCTTC
-	-	TRBJ1-6	TRBV4-1	CASSQVIRSPLHF	TGCGCCAGCAGCCAAGTTATTAGATCACCCCTCCACTTT